Each of the 31 T cell receptor beta chains below was sequenced from the same sample in a study of blood T cell repertoires in COVID-19. Profiling relied on immunoSEQ multiplex PCR, and the TCRdb table lists in-frame clones only, not all of them. The sample includes around 250,000 clones, about nine tenths of them seen just once. Sequences were obtained from peripheral blood. The source of these receptors is a man aged 35 to 55 with active or convalescent COVID-19.

Only a few counts were recorded for this clone. CDR3 coding DNA: TGTGCCAGCAGCCCATCCTCAGGGGGGCAGCCCCAGCATTTT. It encodes CASSPSSGGQPQHF. This sequence joins TRBV3-1 (or the pseudogene TRBV3-2) and TRBJ1-5; 7 positions match TRBD1. This CDR3 is built from 14 residues. CDR1 and CDR2 (germline): LGHDT, YNNKEL (reference sequence). Trimming cost V 4 bases and J 7 bases; bases outside gene matches: 7.

The chain has TRBV11-1 and TRBJ2-2, with TRBD2 matching 8 bases. This CDR3 region has 15 residues. In germline, CDR1 is SGHAT, CDR2 FQDESV (reference sequence). V was clipped by 3 bases and J by 4 bases; unmatched bases: 4. CDR3 region: CASSLGLEITGELFF. As DNA, the CDR3 is TGTGCCAGCAGCTTGGGACTAGAGATCACCGGGGAGCTGTTTTTT.

This clone was counted only a few times. The rearrangement links TRBV5-4 to TRBJ2-5; 9 bases are shared with TRBD1. V dropped 4 bases and J dropped 5; count of bases not matched to a gene: 9. There are 15 residues in the CDR3. Germline-derived CDR1 and CDR2 are SGHNT and YYREEE (reference sequence). The CDR3 loop is CASSKTTGGGETQYF. CDR3 DNA sequence: TGTGCCAGCAGCAAGACGACAGGGGGAGGGGAGACCCAGTACTTC.

The V and J genes are TRBV5-4 and TRBJ2-7; 8 positions match TRBD2. The CDR3 runs to 16 residues. With V trimmed by 4 bases and J by 1 base, 10 bases remained unmatched. CDR1 and CDR2 (germline): SGHNT, YYREEE (reference sequence). CDR3 nucleotides: TGTGCCAGCAGCGCTCCTGGCGGGAGGCTATCCTACGAGCAGTACTTC. Translation gives CASSAPGGRLSYEQYF.

The rearrangement links TRBV18 to TRBJ2-4; 8 bases agree with TRBD2. Germline loops: CDR1 KGHSH, CDR2 LQKENI. J lost 7 bases, V lost 1 base, and 12 bases had no gene match. The CDR3 extends over 17 amino acids. The DNA for the CDR3 is TGTGCCAGCTCACCACGAGCGGGGGCCGTCGGTGGGAACATTCAGTACTTC. The encoded protein is CASSPRAGAVGGNIQYF. The entire variable domain, with the rest obtained from reference TRBV18 and TRBJ2-4, is as follows: NAGVMQNPRHLVRRRGQEARLRCSPMKGHSHVYWYRQLPEEGLKFMVYLQKENIIDESGMPKERFSAEFPKEGPSILRIQQVVRGDSAAYFCASSPRAGAVGGNIQYFGAGTRLSVL.

The V and J genes are TRBV27 and TRBJ1-4, with D unresolved. Germline V gene sequence: CDR1 MNHEY, CDR2 SMNVEV (reference sequence). This CDR3 is built from 15 residues. Deletions cut 6 bases from V and 3 bases from J, with 14 bases between. CDR3 protein: CASRLRWRANEKLFF. CDR3 DNA: TGTGCCAGCAGACTTAGGTGGAGGGCTAATGAAAAACTGTTTTTT.

The chain is built from TRBV28 and TRBJ2-3, with a weak D call TRBD1 (5 bases). V lost 5 bases to trimming and J lost 4 bases, with 13 bases between them. CDR1 MDHEN and CDR2 SYDVKM come from the germline V gene. CDR3 length equals 14 residues. The CDR3 reads CASSASTVADTQYF. The CDR3 DNA reads TGTGCCAGCAGTGCCTCGACAGTCGCAGATACGCAGTATTTT.

This chain connects TRBV10-1 to TRBJ2-2; D is perhaps TRBD2 (7 bases). Trimming took off 0 bases at V and 4 bases at J, with 9 bases between the two ends. The V gene's germline CDR1 is WNHNN and CDR2 SYGVQD (reference sequence). The CDR3 is made up of 15 amino acids. CDR3 sequence reads: CASSESRGGTGELFF. The CDR3 bases are TGCGCCAGCAGTGAGTCGAGGGGGGGCACCGGGGAGCTGTTTTTT.

The chain uses TRBV9 and TRBJ1-3; unclear D gene. Germline assignment: CDR1 SGDLS and CDR2 YYNGEE. The CDR3 is 14 amino acids. V was shortened by 2 bases and J by 2 bases, with 8 bases between the two germline ends. CDR3 loop: CASSVAAPGNTIYF. CDR3 DNA sequence: TGTGCCAGCAGCGTGGCCGCTCCTGGAAACACCATATATTTT. The full variable domain, in which reference TRBV9 and TRBJ1-3 provide the parts outside the CDR3, is DSGVTQTPKHLITATGQRVTLRCSPRSGDLSVYWYQQSLDQGLQFLIQYYNGEERAKGNILERFSAQQFPDLHSELNLSSLELGDSALYFCASSVAAPGNTIYFGEGSWLTVV.

This clone occurred a few times. The chain combines TRBV29-1 with TRBJ2-7; 8 positions match TRBD1. Germline CDR1 reads SQVTM; CDR2 reads ANQGSEA. This CDR3 has 12 residues. Trimming took 6 bases from V and 4 from J; bases not matched to a gene: 5. The CDR3 DNA reads TGCAGCGTATCCAGGGGGCTATACGAGCAGTACTTC. Protein: CSVSRGLYEQYF.

J is TRBJ1-1 and V is TRBV24-1, with D hard to call. Deletions cut 5 bases from V and 6 bases from J, with 9 bases between. The CDR3 covers 12 residues. Germline V gene lookup returns CDR1 KGHDR and CDR2 SFDVKD. CDR3 residues: CATSGGGAEAFF. As DNA, the CDR3 is TGTGCCACCAGTGGAGGAGGCGCTGAAGCTTTCTTT.

The rearrangement joins TRBV5-5 to TRBJ2-5; 11 bases map to TRBD2. This CDR3 region has 16 residues. The germline V gene encodes CDR1 SGHKS and CDR2 YYEKEE (reference sequence). With V trimmed by 3 bases and J by 14 bases, 18 bases remained unmatched. The CDR3 region is CASSSQTSGVQSRSYF. The CDR3 coding sequence is TGTGCCAGCAGCTCCCAGACTAGCGGGGTCCAATCCAGGTCCTACTTC.

This chain connects TRBV7-9 to TRBJ1-5; 9 positions agree with TRBD1. With 5 bases clipped from V and 5 bases from J, the junction kept 7 bases outside the gene matches. The CDR3 covers 15 residues. CDR1 is SEHNR, CDR2 FQNEAQ, per germline (reference sequence). The CDR3 sequence: CASSEGTGRYQPQHF. The CDR3 coding sequence is TGTGCCAGCAGCGAGGGGACAGGGAGGTATCAGCCCCAGCATTTT.

The chain joins TRBV24-1 to TRBJ2-3; 7 positions agree with TRBD2. J gave up 3 bases and V 5 bases, and 10 bases lay outside the gene matches. Per the germline V gene, CDR1 is KGHDR and CDR2 is SFDVKD. This CDR3 has 16 residues. The CDR3 DNA sequence: TGTGCCACCAGTGTCGGTAGTGGGGGAGGGACAGATACGCAGTATTTT. This gives the protein CATSVGSGGGTDTQYF.

The CDR3 is CASSQGTGGPDEQYF. CDR3 in DNA: TGTGCCAGCAGCCAAGGAACGGGAGGGCCCGACGAGCAGTACTTC. The chain joins TRBV3-1 (or the pseudogene TRBV3-2) to TRBJ2-7; 8 bases line up with TRBD2. CDR3 length: 15 amino acids. Germline CDR1 and CDR2: LGHDT and YNNKEL (reference sequence). V lost 1 base and J lost 5; bases outside the gene matches: 7.

The chain employs TRBV5-1 and TRBJ2-7; 11 bases are a match to TRBD2. The trim removed 1 base at V and 4 bases at J, leaving 13 bases unmatched. CDR1 SGHRS and CDR2 YFSETQ come from the germline V gene. The CDR3 contains 18 residues. In nucleotides, the CDR3 is TGCGCCAGCAGCTTGCGTCTCCAGACTAGCGGGATTCCTTACGAGCAGTACTTC. Residues: CASSLRLQTSGIPYEQYF.

The chain is built from TRBV2 and TRBJ1-1; 7 nucleotides align to TRBD1. This CDR3 is built from 14 residues. CDR1 is SNHLY, CDR2 FYNNEI, per germline. Trimming at V came to 4 bases and at J to 4 bases, leaving 6 bases not matched to a gene. CDR3: CASSVTGDATEAFF. CDR3 bases: TGTGCCAGCAGTGTAACAGGGGACGCCACTGAAGCTTTCTTT.

V usage is TRBV5-4 and J usage is TRBJ2-5; 7 nucleotides align to TRBD2. Trimming cost V 5 bases and J 2 bases; bases outside gene matches: 3. CDR1 and CDR2 (germline): SGHNT, YYREEE (reference sequence). The CDR3 consists of 13 residues. The CDR3 DNA sequence: TGTGCCAGCAGGCTAGCGGTACAAGAGACCCAGTACTTC. As protein: CASRLAVQETQYF. The whole variable domain, remainder taken from reference TRBV5-4 and TRBJ2-5, is ETGVTQSPTHLIKTRGQQVTLRCSSQSGHNTVSWYQQALGQGPQFIFQYYREEENGRGNFPPRFSGLQFPNYSSELNVNALELDDSALYLCASRLAVQETQYFGPGTRLLVL.

The rearrangement links TRBV19 to TRBJ1-3, with D possibly TRBD1 on 5 matching bases. This CDR3 region has 15 residues. The germline V gene encodes CDR1 LNHDA and CDR2 SQIVND (reference sequence). Trimming removed 3 bases at V and 1 base at J, with 10 bases between. CDR3 DNA: TGTGCCAGTAGTATGAGGACACTTTCTGGAAACACCATATATTTT. It codes for CASSMRTLSGNTIYF.

The rearrangement uses TRBV5-6 and TRBJ1-1; a possible D gene is TRBD1 (6 bases). Germline CDR1 reads SGHDT; CDR2 reads YYEEEE. The CDR3 spans 15 residues. V was trimmed by 4 bases and J by 5 bases, leaving 18 bases between them. In nucleotides, the CDR3 is TGTGCCAGCAGCCGAAGAACAGGGTTAGTGACTGAAGCTTTCTTT. Translating it yields CASSRRTGLVTEAFF.

The V call is TRBV6-7, the J call TRBJ1-3; D gene uncertain. TRBV6-7 belongs to the ORF category, with a function that is uncertain. The germline V and J ends were trimmed by 5 bases and 4 bases, with 12 bases remaining between them. The CDR3 has 14 residues. CDR3 amino acids: CASSRLSDGNTIYF. In DNA form, the CDR3 reads TGTGCCAGCAGTCGACTATCAGACGGAAACACCATATATTTT.

This chain links TRBV19 with TRBJ1-1; D is possibly TRBD1 (5 bases). CDR3 length: 13 amino acids. Germline CDR1 LNHDA, CDR2 SQIVND (reference sequence). V was cut by 7 bases and J by 5 bases, with 14 bases left in between. The DNA of the CDR3 is TGTGCCAGTACCAAGACAGATTTTACTGAAGCTTTCTTT. Translated, it gives CASTKTDFTEAFF. The variable domain in full, completed from reference TRBV19 and TRBJ1-1, reads DGGITQSPKYLFRKEGQNVTLSCEQNLNHDAMYWYRQDPGQGLRLIYYSQIVNDFQKGDIAEGYSVSREKKESFPLTVTSAQKNPTAFYLCASTKTDFTEAFFGQGTRLTVV.

This sequence joins TRBV7-2 and TRBJ1-3, with D unclear. There are 15 residues in the CDR3. Trimming pared 1 base from V and 11 bases from J, leaving 18 bases between. Germline CDR1 reads SGHTA; CDR2 reads FQGNSA. The CDR3 spells CASSLDFWAGQSIYF. Here the CDR3 DNA reads TGTGCCAGCAGCTTAGATTTTTGGGCCGGTCAATCCATATATTTT.

This chain joins TRBV30 and TRBJ1-5; 8 bases align to TRBD1. The V gene's germline CDR1 is GTSNPN and CDR2 SVGIG (reference sequence). The CDR3 totals 15 residues. V lost 0 bases, J lost 4 bases, and 5 bases stayed unmatched. The CDR3 is CAWSVPDRENQPQHF. CDR3 bases: TGTGCCTGGAGTGTACCGGACAGGGAAAATCAGCCCCAGCATTTT.

The chain joins TRBV5-4 to TRBJ1-6; 7 positions agree with TRBD1. V lost 4 bases and J lost 5; bases outside the gene matches: 9. The germline V gene has CDR1 SGHNT and CDR2 YYREEE (reference sequence). This CDR3 is built from 16 residues. CDR3 region: CASSGGWDSHNSPLHF. The CDR3 DNA sequence: TGTGCCAGCAGCGGCGGATGGGACAGCCATAATTCACCCCTCCACTTT.

V gene TRBV11-3 combines with J gene TRBJ2-7; possible D gene TRBD1, 6 bases. The CDR3 runs 13 residues. Looked up from germline, CDR1 is SGHNT and CDR2 is YENEEA. V lost 4 bases and J lost 3, with 10 bases in between. Here the CDR3 DNA reads TGTGCCAGCAGCTCGGGCAGGGGCTACGAGCAGTACTTC. Its translation is CASSSGRGYEQYF.

V usage is TRBV20-1 and J usage is TRBJ2-3, with D possibly matching TRBD2 (6 bases). The CDR3 covers 11 residues. V lost 5 bases and J lost 9, with 12 bases in between. Germline V CDR1 and CDR2: DFQATT, SNEGSKA (reference sequence). The CDR3 DNA is TGCAGTGCTGGGGTGGAGGGCACGCAGTATTTT. It codes for CSAGVEGTQYF.

CDR3 sequence reads: CASSFDRAEAFF. The CDR3 DNA sequence: TGTGCCAGCAGCTTCGACAGGGCTGAAGCTTTCTTT. This chain joins TRBV11-2 and TRBJ1-1, with 7 bases matching TRBD1. Germline-derived CDR1 and CDR2 are SGHAT and FQNNGV. The CDR3 loop spans 12 amino acids. Trimming at V came to 3 bases and at J to 6 bases, leaving 1 base not matched to a gene.

The sample holds a few counts of this clone. The chain joins TRBV10-2 to TRBJ1-5; no firm D call. V gave up 8 bases and J gave up 3 bases, with 17 bases separating them. The germline CDR1 and CDR2 sequences are WSHSY and SAAADI. This CDR3 region has 15 residues. The CDR3 nucleotides are TGCGCCAGCGGGTCGGGGAAGGAATTCAATCAGCCCCAGCATTTT. Amino acids: CASGSGKEFNQPQHF.

The chain combines TRBV5-6 with TRBJ2-7; 8 bases match TRBD2. The V segment lost 1 base and the J segment 5 bases; nucleotides outside the gene matches: 8. CDR1 and CDR2 (germline): SGHDT, YYEEEE. The CDR3 extends over 15 amino acids. This CDR3 reads CASSLRGLVLNEQYF. CDR3 in DNA: TGTGCCAGCAGCTTGAGGGGACTAGTTCTTAACGAGCAGTACTTC.

The rearrangement uses TRBV11-2 and TRBJ2-7, with TRBD2 identical over 7 bases. V dropped 1 base and J dropped 4; count of bases not matched to a gene: 10. The germline CDR1 and CDR2 sequences are SGHAT and FQNNGV. The CDR3 covers 16 residues. The CDR3 sequence: CASSLGRGSMRYEQYF. In nucleotides, the CDR3 is TGTGCCAGCAGCTTAGGCCGCGGGAGTATGCGATACGAGCAGTACTTC.